This is a list of T cell receptor beta chains from one sample in a study of regulatory T cells in long-lasting Graves disease. MiXCR was run by TCRdb on the multiplex PCR reads, yielding one entry per CDR3 protein. The sample carries hundreds of thousands of distinct CDR3 sequences, about 16% recorded once. The sample was also reused in another study, on T cells in Graves' hyperthyroidism and ophthalmopathy.

The input for sequencing was peripheral blood mononuclear cells (PBMCs), taken at new diagnosis, from a patient treated with antithyroid drugs. All receptors derive from a man aged 18-30 years with Graves disease. Each CDR3 is given with its conserved first and last residue. D genes are given only for firm matches. The size field is filled for only some rows; it gives once, few, many or a size class.

size	V	D	J	CDR3	DNA
NA	TRBV6-5	NA	TRBJ2-3	CASSYSARGDTQYF	TGTGCCAGCAGTTACTCTGCGCGAGGCGATACGCAGTATTTT
few	TRBV25-1	NA	TRBJ1-5	CASSPQGATQPQHF	TGTGCCAGCAGTCCACAGGGAGCGACCCAGCCCCAGCATTTT
NA	TRBV7-2	TRBD1	TRBJ1-6	CASSHATGSLPLHF	TGTGCCAGCAGCCACGCGACAGGGAGTCTTCCCCTCCACTTT
few	TRBV12-3/TRBV12-4	NA	TRBJ1-2	CASSPDTGYTF	TGTGCCAGCAGTCCGGACACTGGCTACACCTTC
NA	TRBV7-3	TRBD2	TRBJ2-1	CASSFGGGGNEQFF	TGTGCCAGCAGCTTTGGGGGGGGGGGCAATGAGCAGTTCTTC
NA	TRBV7-9	NA	TRBJ1-4	CASSPDILGLNEKLFF	TGTGCCAGCAGCCCCGATATTCTAGGGCTTAATGAAAAACTGTTTTTT
many	TRBV7-9	TRBD1	TRBJ1-5	CASSQQDRDQPQHF	TGTGCCAGCAGCCAACAGGACAGGGATCAGCCCCAGCATTTT
many	TRBV7-9	TRBD2	TRBJ2-7	CASSQGSLADYEQYF	TGTGCCAGCAGCCAAGGGTCTCTAGCGGACTACGAGCAGTACTTC
few	TRBV25-1	NA	TRBJ1-5	CASSESGRAGQPQHF	TGTGCCAGCAGTGAATCCGGCAGGGCCGGTCAGCCCCAGCATTTT
many	TRBV5-1	TRBD2	TRBJ2-1	CASSLAAGGGLGSYNEQFF	TGCGCCAGCAGCTTGGCCGCGGGAGGTGGATTGGGCTCCTACAATGAGCAGTTCTTC
NA	TRBV6-2/TRBV6-3	NA	TRBJ2-7	CASSRELGQYEQYF	TGTGCCAGCAGCAGGGAGCTAGGACAATACGAGCAGTACTTC
many	TRBV3-1	NA	TRBJ1-1	CASSQDVPPREAFF	TGTGCCAGCAGCCAAGATGTACCACCGCGTGAAGCTTTCTTT
NA	TRBV7-9	NA	TRBJ2-1	CASSSATGSVDEQFF	TGTGCCAGCAGCTCCGCGACGGGGTCGGTCGACGAGCAGTTCTTC
NA	TRBV27	NA	TRBJ2-7	CASSPNGASELYEQYF	TGTGCCAGCAGTCCCAACGGGGCTAGCGAGCTCTACGAGCAGTACTTC
NA	TRBV20-1	TRBD2	TRBJ2-7	CSATGTSGHEQYF	TGCAGTGCAACCGGGACTAGCGGTCATGAGCAGTACTTC
many	TRBV5-6	NA	TRBJ1-5	CASSFGQGQQPQHF	TGTGCCAGCAGCTTCGGGCAGGGTCAACAGCCCCAGCATTTT
many	TRBV20-1	NA	TRBJ2-1	CSARARSSSYNEQFF	TGCAGTGCTAGGGCGCGGTCCAGCTCCTACAATGAGCAGTTCTTC
many	TRBV2	NA	TRBJ2-5	CASSESQGYQETQYF	TGTGCCAGCAGTGAAAGTCAGGGGTACCAAGAGACCCAGTACTTC
many	TRBV7-6	TRBD2	TRBJ2-1	CASSLETSGLYNEQFF	TGTGCCAGCAGCTTAGAGACTAGCGGGCTCTACAATGAGCAGTTCTTC
few	TRBV28	NA	TRBJ2-3	CASTSWGVGETRYF	TGTGCCAGCACTTCGTGGGGGGTTGGGGAGACCCGGTACTTC
many	TRBV12-3/TRBV12-4	TRBD2	TRBJ2-7	CASSLGGGPGEQYF	TGTGCCAGCAGTTTGGGGGGAGGGCCTGGCGAGCAGTACTTC
few	TRBV6-1	NA	TRBJ2-7	CASSPSPRLVEQYF	TGTGCCAGCAGCCCAAGTCCCCGACTAGTCGAGCAGTACTTC
many	TRBV27	NA	TRBJ2-3	CASSLIGGLPTDTQYF	TGTGCCAGCAGTTTAATTGGCGGTTTACCCACAGATACGCAGTATTTT
few	TRBV13	NA	TRBJ2-7	CASSVTRERPYEQYF	TGTGCCAGCAGCGTCACCCGGGAGAGACCCTACGAGCAGTACTTC
many	TRBV25-1	NA	TRBJ2-3	CASSDSGGITDTQYF	TGTGCCAGCAGTGATTCAGGGGGGATAACAGATACGCAGTATTTT
few	TRBV6-1	TRBD1	TRBJ2-7	CASSKPGQSYEQYF	TGTGCCAGCAGTAAACCGGGACAGTCCTACGAGCAGTACTTC